These T cell receptor beta chains were read from a single sample in a study of cytomegalovirus exposure and HLA in healthy donors. Assay: immunoSEQ multiplex PCR; the TCRdb copy retains only in-frame clones and omits some. This sample has more than 130,000 clones, with 80% found just once. Sequencing was carried out using PBMCs. These TCRs come from a man aged 25 to 45 in good health and CMV-seronegative. Both conserved end residues are part of each CDR3. A D gene is named only where the DNA matches it firmly. The size field is filled for only some rows; it gives once, few, many or a size class.

>TRBJ2-7|.|TRBV18|TRBD1
CASSPATGDEQYF
TGTGCCAGCTCACCAGCGACAGGGGACGAGCAGTACTTC
>TRBJ1-5|.|TRBV11-2|.
CASSLGGGTNQPQHF
TGTGCCAGCAGCTTAGGTGGAGGGACTAACCAGCCCCAGCATTTT
>TRBJ2-2|.|TRBV13|TRBD2
CASSLAGGHTGELFF
TGTGCCAGCAGTTTAGCGGGGGGGCACACCGGGGAGCTGTTTTTT
>TRBJ2-7|.|TRBV2|TRBD1
CASRARDRSYEQYF
TGTGCCAGCAGGGCCCGGGACAGATCCTACGAGCAGTACTTC
>TRBJ2-3|once|TRBV10-3|TRBD2
CAISDRAGLSTDTQYF
TGTGCCATCAGTGACCGAGCGGGGCTTAGCACAGATACGCAGTATTTT
>TRBJ1-1|.|TRBV28|TRBD1
CASSLGTEDNTEAFF
TGTGCCAGCAGTTTGGGGACAGAGGATAACACTGAAGCTTTCTTT
>TRBJ1-4|.|TRBV4-1|.
CASSQVALGNEKLFF
TGCGCCAGCAGCCAAGTAGCTCTCGGTAATGAAAAACTGTTTTTT
>TRBJ2-3|.|TRBV10-3|TRBD1
CAIRAGQGFRDLSTDTQYF
TGTGCCATCAGGGCGGGACAGGGGTTTCGGGACCTCAGCACAGATACGCAGTATTTT
>TRBJ2-7|.|TRBV19|TRBD1
CASSTRQGTLSYEQYF
TGTGCCAGTAGTACCCGACAGGGGACCCTCTCCTACGAGCAGTACTTC
>TRBJ1-1|few|TRBV7-8|.
CASSNRQFPTEAFF
TGTGCCAGCAGCAATCGACAGTTCCCCACTGAAGCTTTCTTT
>TRBJ1-1|.|TRBV18|.
CASSPGVTEAFF
TGTGCCAGCTCACCGGGCGTCACTGAAGCTTTCTTT
>TRBJ2-2|.|TRBV5-1|.
CASSPYTGELFF
TGCGCCAGCAGCCCCTACACCGGGGAGCTGTTTTTT
>TRBJ2-1|.|TRBV10-3|.
CAISFRQGDEQFF
TGTGCCATCAGCTTCCGGCAGGGCGATGAGCAGTTCTTC
>TRBJ2-7|.|TRBV5-4|TRBD1
CASSLKGGTYEQYF
TGTGCCAGCAGCCTTAAAGGGGGCACCTACGAGCAGTACTTC
>TRBJ2-3|once|TRBV7-9|.
CASSLGLRDTQYF
TGTGCCAGCAGCTTAGGCCTCCGGGATACGCAGTATTTT
>TRBJ2-2|.|TRBV19|TRBD1
CASSPRQGANTGELFF
TGTGCCAGTAGTCCTAGACAGGGGGCGAACACCGGGGAGCTGTTTTTT
>TRBJ1-5|.|TRBV27|.
CASSSGIQQPQHF
TGTGCCAGCAGTTCAGGTATCCAACAGCCCCAGCATTTT
>TRBJ2-6|.|TRBV28|TRBD1
CASSRTGTGANVLTF
TGTGCCAGCTCCAGGACAGGGACCGGGGCCAACGTCCTGACTTTC
>TRBJ1-4|.|TRBV30|.
CAWSVLWQVNEKLFF
TGTGCCTGGAGTGTCCTATGGCAGGTGAATGAAAAACTGTTTTTT
>TRBJ2-1|.|TRBV2|.
CASSESGSTEQFF
TGTGCCAGCAGTGAAAGCGGCTCGACTGAGCAGTTCTTC
>TRBJ1-6|.|TRBV5-6|.
CASSSGVRGSPLHF
TGTGCCAGCAGCTCAGGGGTGAGGGGATCACCCCTCCACTTT
>TRBJ2-2|once|TRBV11-2|TRBD1
CASSRGTGGWTGELFF
TGTGCCAGCAGCCGAGGGACAGGGGGCTGGACCGGGGAGCTGTTTTTT
>TRBJ1-2|.|TRBV15|.
CATSRDKGVAGYGYTF
TGTGCCACCAGCAGAGATAAGGGGGTTGCCGGCTATGGCTACACCTTC
>TRBJ1-5|once|TRBV5-1|TRBD1
CASSLAFGGQPQNF
TGCGCCAGCAGCTTGGCCTTCGGGGGACAGCCCCAGAATTTT
>TRBJ2-3|.|TRBV5-6|TRBD1
CASSLGGLGQYF
TGTGCCAGCAGCTTAGGGGGCCTTGGGCAGTATTTT
>TRBJ1-1|.|TRBV10-1|.
CASSEGSINEAFF
TGCGCCAGCAGTGAGGGCTCCATCAACGAAGCTTTCTTT
>TRBJ2-1|.|TRBV18|TRBD2
CASSPGLAGGNEQFF
TGTGCCAGCTCACCAGGACTAGCGGGAGGCAATGAGCAGTTCTTC
>TRBJ2-1|.|TRBV7-9|TRBD1
CASSPRTGVSYNEQFF
TGTGCCAGCAGCCCACGGACAGGGGTATCCTACAATGAGCAGTTCTTC
>TRBJ1-1|few|TRBV5-1|TRBD1
CASSLAAGRTGKDSEAFF
TGCGCCAGCAGCTTGGCCGCAGGCAGGACAGGGAAGGATTCTGAAGCTTTCTTT
>TRBJ2-5|.|TRBV7-9|.
CASILDSRETQYF
TGTGCCAGCATCCTGGACAGTAGAGAGACCCAGTACTTC
>TRBJ1-1|.|TRBV2|.
CACRKMPGGTEAFF
TGTGCCTGCCGGAAGATGCCGGGGGGCACTGAAGCTTTCTTT
>TRBJ2-5|.|TRBV29-1|TRBD1
CSVGGTATRWGETQYF
TGCAGCGTTGGGGGGACAGCAACCCGGTGGGGGGAGACCCAGTACTTC